The present entry profiles one TCR beta chain with its context. Antigen unknown. Assay used: immunoSEQ multiplex PCR; TCRdb lists only in-frame clones, some missing. The sample lists 950,000 to 1,100,000 clones, around four fifths seen once, with about 1.4% in the top ten. The sample is drawn from a study of shared clonotypes between healthy human individuals. The CDR3 consists of 16 residues. CDR1 SGHRS and CDR2 YFSETQ come from the germline V gene. Unmatched junction bases numbered 4, after V lost 2 bases and J lost 2 bases. Whole-study results and caveats: The diversity represented, both genetic and in exposure history, was limited by few donors.

The sequence derives from a man aged 18 to 29 in good health. Sequencing was done on a sample of memory CD4+ T cells sorted from blood. Subset meaning: CD45RA-negative fraction. The chain links TRBV5-1 to TRBJ1-1; TRBD1 agrees at 12 bases. The CDR3 region has the DNA TGCGCCAGCAGCTTTGCGGGGACAGGGGGCAACACTGAAGCTTTCTTT. This codes for CASSFAGTGGNTEAFF.